This T cell receptor beta chain was recorded in a study of STAT3 mutations in large granular lymphocyte leukemia. Study in general: Roughly half of the longitudinally sequenced T-LGLL patients carried detectable canonical activating STAT3 mutations. More than half of T-LGLL patients received immunosuppressive therapy. Study results and caveats: Sampling intervals varied between patients and samples. Every T-LGLL patient had at least one immunodominant TCRbeta clonotype. After therapy, about 30% of the 18 patients switched clonotypes, all new clones STAT3 wild type.

The repertoire was sequenced with immunoSEQ multiplex PCR; TCRdb's copy has only in-frame clones and lacks some. The data contain fewer than 7,000 clones, approximately 30% of them singletons. This clone showed up just a few times. Antigen unknown. Sequenced: peripheral blood mononuclear cells. This sequence was found in a woman in her thirties or forties with T-cell large granular lymphocyte leukemia. Some clones in this sample may be carry-over from other donors' samples.

The CDR3: CASSPNHGTGDEQFF. As DNA, the CDR3 is TGTGCCAGCTCGCCCAATCACGGGACAGGAGATGAGCAGTTCTTC. V and J are TRBV18 and TRBJ2-1; 8 bases are shared with TRBD1. Germline trimming cut 6 bases from V and 8 bases from J; bases unmatched to any gene: 12. The CDR3 sequence is 15 residues long. Germline-derived CDR1 and CDR2 are KGHSH and LQKENI.